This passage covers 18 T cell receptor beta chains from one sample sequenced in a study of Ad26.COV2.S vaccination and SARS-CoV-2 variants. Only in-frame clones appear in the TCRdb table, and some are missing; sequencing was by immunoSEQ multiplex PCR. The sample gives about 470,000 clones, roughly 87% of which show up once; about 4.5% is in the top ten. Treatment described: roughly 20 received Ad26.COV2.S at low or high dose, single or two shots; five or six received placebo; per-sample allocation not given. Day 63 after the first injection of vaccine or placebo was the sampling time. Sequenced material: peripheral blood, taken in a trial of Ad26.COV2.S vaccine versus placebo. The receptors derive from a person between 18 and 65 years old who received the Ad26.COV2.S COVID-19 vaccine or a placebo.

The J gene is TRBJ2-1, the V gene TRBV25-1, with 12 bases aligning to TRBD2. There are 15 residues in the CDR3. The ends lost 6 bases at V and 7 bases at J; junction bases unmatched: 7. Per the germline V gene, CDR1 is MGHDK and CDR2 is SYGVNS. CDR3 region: CASRGGTSGRNEQFF. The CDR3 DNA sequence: TGTGCCAGCAGAGGGGGTACTAGCGGGAGGAATGAGCAGTTCTTC.

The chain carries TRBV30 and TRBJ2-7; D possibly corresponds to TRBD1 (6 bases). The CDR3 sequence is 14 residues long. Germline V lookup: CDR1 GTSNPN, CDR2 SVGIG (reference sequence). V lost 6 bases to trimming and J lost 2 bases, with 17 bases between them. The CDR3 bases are TGTGCCTGCCCAAGGGGGACCTCCCCCTACGAGCAGTACTTC. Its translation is CACPRGTSPYEQYF.

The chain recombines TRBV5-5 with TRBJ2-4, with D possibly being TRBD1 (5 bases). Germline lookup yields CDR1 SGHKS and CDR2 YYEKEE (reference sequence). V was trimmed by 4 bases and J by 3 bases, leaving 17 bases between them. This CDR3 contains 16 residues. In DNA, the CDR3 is TGTGCCAGCAGCCTCTCCCCAGGGTGGGGCAAAAACATTCAGTACTTC. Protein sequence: CASSLSPGWGKNIQYF.

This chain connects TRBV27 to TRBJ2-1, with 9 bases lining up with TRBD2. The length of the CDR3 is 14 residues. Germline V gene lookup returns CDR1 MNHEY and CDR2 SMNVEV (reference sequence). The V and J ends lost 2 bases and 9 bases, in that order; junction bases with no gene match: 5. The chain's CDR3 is CASSLESGRSEQFF. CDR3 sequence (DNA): TGTGCCAGCAGTTTAGAGAGCGGGAGGAGTGAGCAGTTCTTC.

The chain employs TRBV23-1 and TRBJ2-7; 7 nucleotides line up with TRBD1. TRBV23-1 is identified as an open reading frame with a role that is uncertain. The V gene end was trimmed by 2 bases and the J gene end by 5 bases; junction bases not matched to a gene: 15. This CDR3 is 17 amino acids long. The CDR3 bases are TGCGCCAGCAGTCAACCGTCTTCCCAGGACAGGTTCCACGAGCAGTACTTC. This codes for CASSQPSSQDRFHEQYF.

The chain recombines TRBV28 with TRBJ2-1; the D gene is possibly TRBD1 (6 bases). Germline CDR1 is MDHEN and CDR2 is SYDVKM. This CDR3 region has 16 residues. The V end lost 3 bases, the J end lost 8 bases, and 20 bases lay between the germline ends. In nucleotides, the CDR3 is TGTGCCAGCAGTTTCGCCTATAAGGGGACATCCGATGAGCAGTTCTTC. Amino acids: CASSFAYKGTSDEQFF.

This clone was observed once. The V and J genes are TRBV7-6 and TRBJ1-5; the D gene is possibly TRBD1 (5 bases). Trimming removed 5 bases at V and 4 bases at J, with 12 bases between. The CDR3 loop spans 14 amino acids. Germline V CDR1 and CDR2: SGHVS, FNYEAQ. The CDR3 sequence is CASSAGATNQPQHF. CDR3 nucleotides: TGTGCCAGCAGCGCCGGGGCTACGAATCAGCCCCAGCATTTT.

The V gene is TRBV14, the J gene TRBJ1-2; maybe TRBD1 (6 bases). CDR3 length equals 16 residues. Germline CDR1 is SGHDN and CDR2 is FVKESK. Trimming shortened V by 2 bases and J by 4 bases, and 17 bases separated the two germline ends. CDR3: CASSQRLRRGGYGYTF. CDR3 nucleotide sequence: TGTGCCAGCAGCCAACGCCTCAGGAGGGGGGGCTATGGCTACACCTTC.

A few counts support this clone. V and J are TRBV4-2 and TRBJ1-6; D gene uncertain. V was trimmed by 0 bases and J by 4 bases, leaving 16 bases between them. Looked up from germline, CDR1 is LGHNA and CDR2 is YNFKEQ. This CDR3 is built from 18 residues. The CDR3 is CASSQDLSGDTYNSPLHF. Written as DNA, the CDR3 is TGTGCCAGCAGCCAAGATCTATCGGGAGATACTTATAATTCACCCCTCCACTTT.

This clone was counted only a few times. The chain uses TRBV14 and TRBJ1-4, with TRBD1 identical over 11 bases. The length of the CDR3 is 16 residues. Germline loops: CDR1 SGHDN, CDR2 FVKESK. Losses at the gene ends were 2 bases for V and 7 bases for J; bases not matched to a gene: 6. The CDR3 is CASSQWTGGPSEKLFF. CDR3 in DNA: TGTGCCAGCAGCCAATGGACAGGGGGCCCGAGTGAAAAACTGTTTTTT.

In nucleotides, the CDR3 is TGTGCCAGCAGCTTATGGGGGGGACCCAACTACGAGCAGTACTTC. Residues: CASSLWGGPNYEQYF. The chain recombines TRBV7-2 with TRBJ2-7; 7 nucleotides match TRBD2. Losses at the gene ends were 2 bases for V and 3 bases for J; bases not matched to a gene: 7. This CDR3 has 15 residues. Germline assignment: CDR1 SGHTA and CDR2 FQGNSA. Using reference TRBV7-2 and TRBJ2-7 for the parts outside the CDR3, the full variable domain is GAGVSQSPSNKVTEKGKDVELRCDPISGHTALYWYRQSLGQGLEFLIYFQGNSAPDKSGLPSDRFSAERTGGSVSTLTIQRTQQEDSAVYLCASSLWGGPNYEQYFGPGTRLTVT.

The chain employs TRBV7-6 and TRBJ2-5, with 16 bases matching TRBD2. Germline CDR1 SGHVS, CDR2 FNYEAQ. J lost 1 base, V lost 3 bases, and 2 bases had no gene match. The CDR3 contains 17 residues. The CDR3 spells CASSLGLAGGPQETQYF. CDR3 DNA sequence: TGTGCCAGCAGCTTGGGACTAGCGGGAGGGCCCCAAGAGACCCAGTACTTC.

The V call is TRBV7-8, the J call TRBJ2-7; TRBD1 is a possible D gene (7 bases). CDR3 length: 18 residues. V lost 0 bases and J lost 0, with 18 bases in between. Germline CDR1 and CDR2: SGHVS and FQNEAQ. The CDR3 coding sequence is TGTGCCAGCAGCTTAGCCGGCAGGGGGGTAGGTTCCTCCTACGAGCAGTACTTC. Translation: CASSLAGRGVGSSYEQYF.

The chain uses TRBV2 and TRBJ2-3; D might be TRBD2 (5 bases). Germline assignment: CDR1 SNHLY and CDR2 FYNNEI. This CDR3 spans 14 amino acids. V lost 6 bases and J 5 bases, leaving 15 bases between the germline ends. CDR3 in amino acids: CASSRGGGVDTQYF. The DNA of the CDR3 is TGTGCCAGCAGCCGAGGAGGAGGAGTAGATACGCAGTATTTT. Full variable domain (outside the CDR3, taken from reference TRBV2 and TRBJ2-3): EPEVTQTPSHQVTQMGQEVILRCVPISNHLYFYWYRQILGQKVEFLVSFYNNEISEKSEIFDDQFSVERPDGSNFTLKIRSTKLEDSAMYFCASSRGGGVDTQYFGPGTRLTVL.

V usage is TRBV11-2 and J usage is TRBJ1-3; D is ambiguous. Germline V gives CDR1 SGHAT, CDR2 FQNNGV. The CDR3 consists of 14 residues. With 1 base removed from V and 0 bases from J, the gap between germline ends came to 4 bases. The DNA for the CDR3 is TGTGCCAGCAGCTTAGTGGGCTCTGGAAACACCATATATTTT. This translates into CASSLVGSGNTIYF.

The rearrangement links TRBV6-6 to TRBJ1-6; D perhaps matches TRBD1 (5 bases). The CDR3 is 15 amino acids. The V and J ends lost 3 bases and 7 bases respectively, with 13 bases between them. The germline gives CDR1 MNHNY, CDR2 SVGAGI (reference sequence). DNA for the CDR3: TGTGCCAGCAGTTATGAGGCGACAGAAAATTCACCCCTCCACTTT. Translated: CASSYEATENSPLHF.

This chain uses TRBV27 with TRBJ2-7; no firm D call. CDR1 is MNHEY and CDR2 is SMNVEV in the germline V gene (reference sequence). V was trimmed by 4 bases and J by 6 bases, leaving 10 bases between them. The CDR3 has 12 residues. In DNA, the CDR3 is TGTGCCAGCAGTTGGCATGATAGCGAGCAGTACTTC. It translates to CASSWHDSEQYF.

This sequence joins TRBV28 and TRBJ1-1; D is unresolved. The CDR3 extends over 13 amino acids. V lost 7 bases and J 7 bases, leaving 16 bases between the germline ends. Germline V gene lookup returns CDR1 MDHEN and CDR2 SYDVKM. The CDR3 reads CASTINVQLEAFF. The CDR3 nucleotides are TGTGCCAGCACCATAAATGTCCAGCTTGAAGCTTTCTTT.